This entry concerns a single T cell receptor beta chain. No antigen is known for it. This record belongs to a study of lymphopenia after photon versus proton radiotherapy. Notes on the study in general: After lymphocyte nadir, photon-treated repertoires showed oligoclonal expansion, especially CD8+ Temra. In patients who died, overall survival fell as post-nadir TCR diversity dropped more. Only patients who died were analyzed for survival; proton advantage is unproven. Photon-treated patients lost naive T cells and TCR diversity; proton-treated stayed stable.

Germline assignment: CDR1 MNHEY and CDR2 SMNVEV (reference sequence). V dropped 5 bases and J dropped 1 base, with 12 bases sitting between them. CDR3 length: 14 residues. TCRdb keeps only in-frame clones here, not all; method: immunoSEQ multiplex PCR. Here the sample spans tens of thousands of clones, more than 75% being singletons. The chain employs TRBV27 and TRBJ2-7; D remains ambiguous. The source was peripheral blood, collected from a patient treated with proton-based radiotherapy. The receptor's source is an elderly man with esophageal cancer. This CDR3 reads CASSRPALSYEQYF. In DNA, the CDR3 is TGTGCCAGCAGTCGGCCAGCGCTTTCCTACGAGCAGTACTTC.